The T cell receptor (beta chain) under discussion was sequenced for a study of shared clonotypes between healthy human individuals (dated by TCRdb to the early 2020s). The study in broad terms: A few men and a couple of women, aged 18 to 49 years, made up the cohort. For each donor, CD4 naive and CD4 memory were each run on three plates, CD8 naive on two plates, and CD8 memory on one plate. To estimate repertoire size and how much clonotypes are shared between individuals, the study performed deep sequencing of blood TCR repertoires from roughly five healthy adults. To increase sequencing depth and limit assay-specific biases, different laboratories used diverse techniques to prepare libraries and sequence TCR repertoires. Leukapheresis yielded between about 0.85 and 9.5 billion PBMCs per donor.

Using the deep immunoSEQ assay, multiplex PCR amplified TCR CDR3 regions from genomic DNA. For each cell subset, the extracted genomic DNA was distributed evenly across all wells of several immunoSEQ 96-well plates, and each plate served as one replicate. For sorted subsets, each replicate PCR was loaded with about 0.2 ug genomic DNA, equivalent to 25,000 to 35,000 T cell genomes. Purified libraries were quantified with a Qubit 3.0 fluorometer, sized on a Bioanalyzer 2100, and re-quantified with the KAPA Library Quantification kit. Every immunoSEQ 96-well plate was sequenced on a separate single-read 150-cycle Illumina NextSeq 550 flow cell. In the paper's pipeline: Because the immunoSEQ output held only junctional sequences and lacked quality scores, the filtering could not match the filtering applied to full-length reads. To assign V/J genes and CDR3, sequences were annotated using PyIR, a Python wrapper for IgBLAST v1.9, with IMGT germline references. Any read was removed if the V/J assignment was weak (E-value above 1e-6), the CDR3 was missing, or the read contained stop codons, out-of-frame junctions, or ambiguous translated residues. V3J clonotypes were defined by identical inferred V gene, J gene, and CDR3 amino acid sequence. The percentage overlap between two repertoires was calculated by dividing the number of shared unique clonotypes by the size of the smaller repertoire. Repertoire richness was assessed with RTK rarefaction, the Chao1 estimator, and Recon v2.1 estimates of unobserved clonotypes. OLGA was used to compute generation probabilities for all TCRbeta clonotypes that the gDNA method yielded from a few donors. TCRdb obtained this table from immuneACCESS and retained in-frame rearrangements with V and J assigned. These tables miss some clones; where compared with another copy, unresolved V genes account for less than half of the shortfall, and the remainder is unexplained. Clonal size and the V and J genes are those of that table, whereas D and trimming came from the DNA. A total of 600,000 or so clones appear in this sample, 95% to 98% of them only once. 0.3% to 0.35% of the sample is held by the ten biggest clonotypes.

CDR1 and CDR2, per the germline V gene (reference sequence), are LNHDA and SQIVND. V is pruned by 3 bases and J by 1 base, leaving 1 base of the junction without a gene match. The CDR3 holds 14 amino acids from the cysteine to the phenylalanine. The sequence is cut down to CDR3 DNA, 42 bases in frame from base 1. About this clone: It lacks a known antigen. No much larger clone exists at a distance of one base, and base qualities are not known.

For the CD8 naive samples, CD45RO-negative cells were positively selected for CCR7, yielding a CD45RA+CCR7+ population from which TemRA cells were excluded. Healthy HIV-negative adults with no recently reported acute infections or vaccinations were included as donors. All donors were Caucasian adults living in Nashville, Tennessee, USA. Blood was collected by leukapheresis, and PBMCs were isolated by Ficoll-Histopaque density gradient centrifugation and then cryopreserved in liquid nitrogen vapor phase. Purity and quantity of every magnetically sorted T cell population were checked by analytical flow cytometry. Genomic DNA was isolated from every sorted fraction and measured by UV absorbance on a Nanodrop 2000c. The investigation overall reported the following: Based on pairwise subsampling, the degree of clonotype sharing among donors was expected to be affected by sequencing depth. Sampling was restricted to blood, and TCR repertoires in tissues likely differ from the TCR repertoires found in blood. Naive subsets generally had larger estimated clonotype richness than memory subsets did. Because the study included only a small number of donors, the genetic and exposure-history diversity represented was limited. Around 5.4% of naive CD4, 3.5% of naive CD8, roughly 2.5% of memory CD4, and about 0.4% of memory CD8 clonotypes were shared across several donors. Clonotypes shared by all four sorted-subset donors showed higher generation probabilities than non-shared clonotypes. Even with the large sequencing depth, rarefaction of the sorted-subset datasets indicated that sequencing was incomplete.

This receptor chain uses TRBV19 and TRBJ1-1, with TRBD1 identical over 8 junction bases. The origin of this receptor is a man aged 25-45 years in good health. The sample comprised naive CD8+ T cells sorted from blood. Read against the paper, the sample's cell subset or site label means: CD45RA+CCR7+. The CDR3 loop reads CASSIGTGNTEAFF. The sequenced DNA is TGTGCCAGTAGTATCGGGACAGGGAACACTGAAGCTTTCTTT.